A single sample gave rise to the 4 T cell receptor beta chains below, sequenced in a study of blood T cell repertoires in COVID-19. Clones were sequenced by immunoSEQ multiplex PCR, and TCRdb holds only the in-frame ones, with some missing. The sample lists roughly 410,000 clones; more than 75% were seen once. The sequenced sample was peripheral blood. All receptors derive from a woman aged 55-70 years with COVID-19, enrolled during active disease.

The CDR3 sequence: CASSLGQGGNTGELFF. CDR3 in DNA: TGTGCCAGCAGCCTAGGACAGGGAGGGAACACCGGGGAGCTGTTTTTT. The gene calls are TRBV7-3 and TRBJ2-2; 8 nucleotides match TRBD1. The germline V gene has CDR1 SGHTA and CDR2 FQGTGA. This CDR3 comprises 16 residues. J gave up 1 base and V 5 bases, and 6 bases lay outside the gene matches.

The chain has TRBV20-1 and TRBJ2-3; 10 bases match TRBD2. Germline V gene sequence: CDR1 DFQATT, CDR2 SNEGSKA (reference sequence). Trimming at V came to 8 bases and at J to 7 bases, leaving 3 bases not matched to a gene. This CDR3 contains 11 residues. CDR3 coding DNA: TGCAGTACGGGACTAGCGAATACGCAGTATTTT. Protein product: CSTGLANTQYF.

The chain is built from TRBV5-8 and TRBJ1-1, with 10 nucleotides matching TRBD1. CDR1 and CDR2 (germline): SGHTS, YDEGEE. V trimming: 3 bases; J trimming: 1 base; junction bases outside the gene matches: 9. CDR3 length: 17 amino acids. The CDR3 DNA reads TGTGCCAGCAGCTCCACCGGGACAGGGGACGAGAACACTGAAGCTTTCTTT. This sequence encodes CASSSTGTGDENTEAFF.

The chain couples TRBV2 to TRBJ1-1; unclear D gene. The V gene's germline CDR1 is SNHLY and CDR2 FYNNEI. This CDR3 contains 13 residues. Trimming removed 7 bases from V and 4 bases from J, with 13 bases in between. The CDR3 sequence is CASILSVATEAFF. In DNA form, the CDR3 reads TGTGCCAGCATCTTATCAGTTGCCACTGAAGCTTTCTTT.